The sequence of this T cell receptor (beta chain) was determined in a study of blood T cells in healthy people across ages. It was with a sample-barcoded 5' primer and a J-beta primer mix that a second PCR of roughly 7 to 12 cycles was run. Through a template-switch adaptor with 12 random nucleotides, each cDNA molecule received a tag. Every sample gave at least 3 million paired-end reads containing CDR3. TCRdb ran MiXCR on the 5' RACE reads and lists one entry per CDR3 protein. The sample comprises 650,000 to 800,000 distinct CDR3 sequences, about 42% of which are singletons, and roughly 19% rests with the top ten. Caucasian, healthy and from Russia, the donors were aged between about 6 and 90. This clonotype has only a few counts. V lost 6 bases to trimming and J lost 1 base, with 12 bases between them. CDR3 length equals 14 residues.

The sample taken for sequencing was blood. This clonotype was obtained from a man between 60 and 75 years old in good health. The genes are TRBV12-3 or TRBV12-4 and TRBJ1-1; no clear D. The CDR3 DNA follows: TGTGCCAGCAGGATGAGTCAGGCGAACACTGAAGCTTTCTTT. Protein: CASRMSQANTEAFF.